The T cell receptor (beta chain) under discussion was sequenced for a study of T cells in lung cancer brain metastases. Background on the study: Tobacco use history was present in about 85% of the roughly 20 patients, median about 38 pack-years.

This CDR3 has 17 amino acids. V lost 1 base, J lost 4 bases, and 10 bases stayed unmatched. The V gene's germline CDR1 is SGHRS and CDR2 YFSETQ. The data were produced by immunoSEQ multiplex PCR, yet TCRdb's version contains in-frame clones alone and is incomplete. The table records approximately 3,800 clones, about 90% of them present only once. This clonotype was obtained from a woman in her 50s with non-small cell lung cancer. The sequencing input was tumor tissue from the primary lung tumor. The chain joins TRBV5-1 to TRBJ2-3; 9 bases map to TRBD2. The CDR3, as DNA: TGCGCCAGCAGCTTGCCCCATCAGCGGGGGGTGCCAGATACGCAGTATTTT. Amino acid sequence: CASSLPHQRGVPDTQYF.